The next 27 T cell receptor beta chains were all read from a single sample in a study of CD8+ T cells in alopecia areata. Sequencing used cDNA as its template, made by extracting RNA and reverse transcribing it. Sequencing was performed with immunoSEQ multiplex PCR; in TCRdb, only in-frame clones are kept and a portion is missing. Among 9,500 to 15,000 clones, approximately 65% were seen once, and the ten largest hold 20% to 25%. Alopecia areata patients provided lesional scalp punch biopsies and peripheral blood. The specimen was skin. The receptor set was obtained from a human donor with alopecia areata.

The chain combines TRBV7-8 with TRBJ2-2, with a tentative D call TRBD2 (6 bases). CDR1 and CDR2 from the germline V gene are SGHVS and FQNEAQ. The CDR3 spans 19 residues. Trimming pared 10 bases from V and 4 bases from J, leaving 31 bases between. Here the CDR3 reads CATPFGRPLAPLVTGELFF. The CDR3 DNA follows: TGTGCCACCCCCTTCGGGAGACCCCTGGCGCCGTTGGTCACCGGGGAGCTGTTTTTT.

V gene TRBV28 combines with J gene TRBJ2-5, with TRBD1 matching over 7 bases. V was clipped by 5 bases and J by 7 bases; unmatched bases: 13. In germline, CDR1 is MDHEN, CDR2 SYDVKM. This CDR3 is 15 amino acids long. This chain's CDR3 is CASSTPDRVRVTQYF. For the CDR3, the DNA is TGTGCCAGCAGTACCCCTGACAGGGTCAGGGTGACCCAGTACTTC.

This clone has a handful of counts. In the same sample, other DNA sequences code for this CDR3. V is TRBV11-2 and J is TRBJ1-1; 8 nucleotides match TRBD1. The germline gives CDR1 SGHAT, CDR2 FQNNGV. CDR3 length equals 14 residues. V shed 3 bases and J 1 base; nucleotides not matched to a gene: 1. CDR3 nucleotide sequence: TGTGCCAGCAGCTTCGGACAGGGGAACACTGAAGCTTTCTTT. It codes for CASSFGQGNTEAFF.

This clone has only a few counts. The genes are TRBV6-5 and TRBJ2-7; D possibly corresponds to TRBD2 (6 bases). V gave up 10 bases and J gave up 2 bases, with 21 bases separating them. Germline lookup yields CDR1 MNHEY and CDR2 SVGAGI. The CDR3 spans 15 residues. Here the CDR3 reads CATRDGGGNTYEQYF. For the CDR3, the DNA is TGTGCCACGCGGGACGGAGGCGGGAATACCTACGAGCAGTACTTC.

This chain connects TRBV9 to TRBJ2-7, with 8 bases matching TRBD2. CDR1 SGDLS and CDR2 YYNGEE come from the germline V gene. The J segment lost 0 bases and the V segment lost 2 bases, leaving 4 bases of the junction unmatched. The CDR3 runs to 15 residues. The CDR3 loop is CASSVSGKNSYEQYF. Written as DNA, the CDR3 is TGTGCCAGCAGCGTTAGCGGGAAGAACTCCTACGAGCAGTACTTC.

The chain recombines TRBV2 with TRBJ1-5, with 8 bases identical to TRBD1. Germline lookup yields CDR1 SNHLY and CDR2 FYNNEI. The CDR3 spans 13 residues. V shed 8 bases, J shed 5 bases, and the junction held 5 bases outside the gene matches. CDR3 sequence: CASAGTGYQPQHF. The CDR3 DNA reads TGTGCCAGCGCCGGGACAGGTTATCAGCCCCAGCATTTT.

The rearrangement uses TRBV4-3 and TRBJ2-1; D is perhaps TRBD1 (6 bases). CDR1 and CDR2 (germline): LGHNA, YSLEER. Trimming shortened V by 1 base and J by 5 bases, and 12 bases separated the two germline ends. The CDR3 consists of 15 residues. CDR3 loop: CASSQAYRDNNEQFF. DNA of the CDR3: TGCGCCAGCAGCCAAGCTTACCGGGACAACAATGAGCAGTTCTTC.

The chain's CDR3 is CASSDYNTGELFF. CDR3 bases: TGTGCCAGCAGTGACTACAACACCGGGGAGCTGTTTTTT. The chain carries TRBV6-4 and TRBJ2-2; D is undetermined. Germline V gene sequence: CDR1 MRHNA, CDR2 SNTAGT. This CDR3 is 13 amino acids long. V was cut by 1 base and J by 2 bases, with 2 bases left in between.

This clone was detected once. V is TRBV5-8 and J is TRBJ2-1; TRBD2 aligns across 7 bases. With V trimmed by 7 bases and J by 9 bases, 4 bases remained unmatched. This CDR3 spans 11 amino acids. The germline CDR1 and CDR2 sequences are SGHTS and YDEGEE. The CDR3 bases are TGTGCCAGCTTCCCGGGGGGTGAGCAGTTCTTC. It translates to CASFPGGEQFF. The full variable domain, with the rest looked up from reference TRBV5-8 and TRBJ2-1, is EAGVTQSPTHLIKTRGQQATLRCSPISGHTSVYWYQQALGLGLQFLLWYDEGEERNRGNFPPRFSGRQFPNYSSELNVNALELEDSALYLCASFPGGEQFFGPGTRLTVL.

The rearrangement links TRBV4-3 to TRBJ1-5; 8 bases align to TRBD1. V lost 4 bases to trimming and J lost 0 bases; unmatched junction nucleotides: 5. This CDR3 spans 16 amino acids. Germline assignment: CDR1 LGHNA and CDR2 YSLEER. CDR3 region: CASSPGTGYSNQPQHF. CDR3 bases: TGCGCCAGCAGCCCTGGGACAGGATATAGCAATCAGCCCCAGCATTTT.

The J gene is TRBJ2-7, the V gene TRBV7-8, with 7 bases lining up with TRBD2. Germline assignment: CDR1 SGHVS and CDR2 FQNEAQ. With V trimmed by 3 bases and J by 4 bases, 15 bases remained unmatched. The CDR3 contains 17 residues. The CDR3 spells CASSFTLGRGGTYEQYF. The CDR3 nucleotides read TGTGCCAGCAGCTTCACCCTTGGCCGGGGAGGGACGTACGAGCAGTACTTC.

The sample holds a few counts of this clone. V usage is TRBV7-2 and J usage is TRBJ2-7; D is perhaps TRBD1 (6 bases). CDR1 and CDR2 from the germline V gene are SGHTA and FQGNSA. V lost 5 bases to trimming and J lost 2 bases, with 13 bases between them. CDR3 size: 14 residues. CDR3 sequence reads: CASSPKTGTYEQYF. CDR3 nucleotide sequence: TGTGCCAGCAGCCCAAAGACAGGCACCTACGAGCAGTACTTC. Drawing the rest from reference TRBV7-2 and TRBJ2-7, the complete variable domain is GAGVSQSPSNKVTEKGKDVELRCDPISGHTALYWYRQSLGQGLEFLIYFQGNSAPDKSGLPSDRFSAERTGGSVSTLTIQRTQQEDSAVYLCASSPKTGTYEQYFGPGTRLTVT.

This clone is categorized as medium-sized. V usage is TRBV5-4 and J usage is TRBJ2-5, with 10 nucleotides matching TRBD1. Germline-derived CDR1 and CDR2 are SGHNT and YYREEE (reference sequence). V lost 4 bases to trimming and J lost 0 bases; unmatched junction nucleotides: 6. This CDR3 is 16 amino acids long. The DNA of the CDR3 is TGTGCCAGCAGCGTGACAGGGGGCGCCGACCAAGAGACCCAGTACTTC. This encodes CASSVTGGADQETQYF.

This sequence joins TRBV18 and TRBJ2-7; TRBD1 matches at 10 bases. CDR1 and CDR2 (germline): KGHSH, LQKENI. This CDR3 has 18 residues. Losses at the gene ends were 3 bases for V and 4 bases for J; bases not matched to a gene: 15. The CDR3 sequence: CASSPVPRPGTGVYEQYF. The CDR3 nucleotides read TGTGCCAGCTCACCCGTACCCCGCCCGGGGACAGGGGTTTACGAGCAGTACTTC.

The chain has TRBV28 and TRBJ1-4; the match to TRBD1 covers 8 bases. V lost 4 bases, J lost 5 bases, and 6 bases stayed unmatched. Germline CDR1 MDHEN, CDR2 SYDVKM. The CDR3 totals 15 residues. CDR3 coding DNA: TGTGCCAGCAGTTCTACAGGGGGACTCAATGAAAAACTGTTTTTT. Translation gives CASSSTGGLNEKLFF.

The CDR3, as DNA: TGCAGCGTTGAAGATACCGGGACTAGACCCGTAGACGAGCAGTACTTC. This translates into CSVEDTGTRPVDEQYF. V usage is TRBV29-1 and J usage is TRBJ2-7; 8 bases map to TRBD2. J lost 5 bases, V lost 0 bases, and 12 bases had no gene match. The germline V gene encodes CDR1 SQVTM and CDR2 ANQGSEA. This CDR3 contains 16 residues.

This clone was detected only a few times. This chain connects TRBV5-1 to TRBJ2-5, with TRBD2 matching over 7 bases. J was trimmed by 11 bases and V by 4 bases; bases with no gene match: 11. Germline CDR1 is SGHRS and CDR2 is YFSETQ. The CDR3 consists of 13 residues. CDR3 sequence (DNA): TGCGCCAGCAGCCTTACTATCCTGCGGGAGCAGTACTTC. It translates to CASSLTILREQYF.

In nucleotides, the CDR3 is TGTGCCATCAGTCCACAGGGGTCTGGAAACACCATATATTTT. Protein sequence: CAISPQGSGNTIYF. J is TRBJ1-3 and V is TRBV10-3; 7 bases match TRBD1. After removal of 5 bases from V and 1 base from J, the junction contained 2 bases not matched to a gene. Germline-derived CDR1 and CDR2 are ENHRY and SYGVKD. The CDR3 has 14 residues.

This rearrangement joins TRBV15 to TRBJ2-7; D could derive from TRBD1 or TRBD2 (5 bases each). The germline gives CDR1 LNHNV, CDR2 YYDKDF (reference sequence). The CDR3 totals 13 residues. Trimming stripped 5 bases from V and 5 bases from J, with 13 bases between. The chain's CDR3 is CATSGGERDEQYF. DNA of the CDR3: TGTGCCACCAGCGGGGGAGAGAGGGACGAGCAGTACTTC.

This chain uses TRBV12-5 with TRBJ2-5; tentative D call: TRBD1 (5 bases). This CDR3 comprises 13 residues. Deletions cut 7 bases from V and 1 base from J, with 10 bases between. The germline CDR1 and CDR2 sequences are LGHNT and FRNRAP. The CDR3 sequence: CASDRTGQETQYF. The CDR3 DNA follows: TGTGCTAGTGACAGGACCGGCCAAGAGACCCAGTACTTC.

The rearrangement links TRBV6-6 to TRBJ2-7; 8 nucleotides agree with TRBD1. Germline trimming cut 6 bases from V and 5 bases from J; bases unmatched to any gene: 6. This CDR3 contains 13 residues. The germline V gene has CDR1 MNHNY and CDR2 SVGAGI (reference sequence). This CDR3 reads CASRDRVGNEQYF. In DNA form, the CDR3 reads TGTGCCAGCAGGGACAGGGTCGGGAACGAGCAGTACTTC.

The V call is TRBV2, the J call TRBJ2-2, with D possibly TRBD1 on 5 matching bases. V lost 7 bases and J 7 bases, leaving 16 bases between the germline ends. The CDR3 runs to 14 residues. Germline assignment: CDR1 SNHLY and CDR2 FYNNEI. CDR3 bases: TGTGCCAGCAAGCAGGGTGGCTCGGGCGGGGAGCTGTTTTTT. Its translation: CASKQGGSGGELFF.

This clone was picked up one time. V is TRBV6-5 and J is TRBJ2-5, with D maybe TRBD1 (5 bases). Deletions cut 0 bases from V and 2 bases from J, with 13 bases between. The CDR3 has 16 amino acids. Germline V gene data show CDR1 as MNHEY and CDR2 as SVGAGI. CDR3 loop: CASSYSSRVTQETQYF. The CDR3 DNA is TGTGCCAGCAGTTACTCGTCCAGGGTCACACAAGAGACCCAGTACTTC.

With regard to this clone: The junction shows a germline mismatch at one end, possibly a read error. V and J are TRBV7-2 and TRBJ2-1, with 11 bases fitting TRBD2. The CDR3 runs 18 residues. The germline gives CDR1 SGHTA, CDR2 FQGNSA. The CDR3 sequence is CASRLAGGMYGISNEQFF. The CDR3 region has the DNA TGTGCCAGCAGGTTAGCGGGGGGGATGTACGGGATAAGCAATGAGCAGTTCTTC.

This sequence joins TRBV2 and TRBJ2-7; TRBD2 matches at 7 bases. The CDR3 totals 12 residues. The germline CDR1 and CDR2 sequences are SNHLY and FYNNEI. V lost 6 bases and J lost 4; bases outside the gene matches: 3. CDR3 residues: CASRGGPYEQYF. For the CDR3, the DNA is TGTGCCAGCAGGGGAGGGCCGTACGAGCAGTACTTC.

V and J are TRBV18 and TRBJ2-3; the match to TRBD1 covers 9 bases. This CDR3 has 20 amino acids. From germline, CDR1 is KGHSH and CDR2 LQKENI. V dropped 2 bases and J dropped 4; count of bases not matched to a gene: 19. CDR3 nucleotide sequence: TGTGCCAGCTCACCAAACCTTTATGAGACAGGGGGGATATTGGCAGATACGCAGTATTTT. Translation gives CASSPNLYETGGILADTQYF.

The J gene is TRBJ1-1, the V gene TRBV7-9, with D maybe TRBD1 (5 bases). CDR1 is SEHNR and CDR2 is FQNEAQ in the germline V gene (reference sequence). V was trimmed by 1 base and J by 5 bases, leaving 11 bases between them. This CDR3 has 14 amino acids. Here the CDR3 DNA reads TGTGCCAGCAGCTTAGTAGTGCGGGGGACTGAAGCTTTCTTT. Translated, it gives CASSLVVRGTEAFF.